Each of the 19 T cell receptor beta chains below was sequenced from the same sample in a study of blood T cells in healthy people across ages. PCR was performed a second time for roughly 7 to 11 cycles using a sample-barcoded 5' primer and a J-beta primer mix. Using its own MiXCR run on the 5' RACE reads, TCRdb lists one record per CDR3 protein. The table lists 790,000 or so distinct CDR3 sequences, roughly 46% of them singletons. Sequencing used blood. The receptors shown here come from an elderly man in good health.

This sequence joins TRBV7-9 and TRBJ1-6; D remains unclear. V was trimmed by 8 bases and J by 7 bases, leaving 9 bases between them. Germline V CDR1 and CDR2: SEHNR, FQNEAQ (reference sequence). CDR3 size: 12 residues. CDR3 sequence (DNA): TGTGCCAGCCAGGACGGAAATTCACCCCTCCACTTT. This codes for CASQDGNSPLHF.

As to this clonotype: A much larger clone is a single base away; this may be a read error. V and J are TRBV3-1 and TRBJ1-1; D is unresolved. Germline assignment: CDR1 LGHDT and CDR2 YNNKEL (reference sequence). The CDR3 is 15 residues long. CDR3 sequence (DNA): TGTGCCGGCAGCCAATATCGGACTTTGAACACTGAAGCTTTCTTT. Translating it yields CAGSQYRTLNTEAFF.

This chain links TRBV19 with TRBJ2-7; 8 bases line up with TRBD1. The germline V gene encodes CDR1 LNHDA and CDR2 SQIVND (reference sequence). J was trimmed by 5 bases and V by 1 base; bases with no gene match: 7. CDR3 length: 15 residues. For the CDR3, the DNA is TGTGCCAGTAGTATAGGAGGACAGGGATGGGACGAGCAGTACTTC. Translation gives CASSIGGQGWDEQYF.

The chain couples TRBV5-1 to TRBJ1-1; possibly TRBD1 for D (5 bases). The CDR3 extends over 15 amino acids. Germline CDR1 SGHRS, CDR2 YFSETQ. Trimming cost V 4 bases and J 1 base, with 14 bases left between them. The CDR3: CASSPNRPPNTEAFF. CDR3 bases: TGCGCCAGCAGCCCCAACAGGCCGCCGAACACTGAAGCTTTCTTT.

This clonotype has only a few counts. This chain uses TRBV7-2 with TRBJ2-3; no definite D call. Trimming took 1 base from V and 4 from J, leaving 15 bases between them. From germline, CDR1 is SGHTA and CDR2 FQGNSA. The CDR3 totals 16 residues. The CDR3 is CASSLGLPYSADTQYF. Here the CDR3 DNA reads TGTGCCAGCAGCTTAGGGCTCCCCTATTCAGCAGATACGCAGTATTTT.

The V call is TRBV30, the J call TRBJ2-7; the match to TRBD1 covers 7 bases. V dropped 2 bases and J dropped 3; count of bases not matched to a gene: 4. The CDR3 sequence is 13 residues long. Germline CDR1 and CDR2: GTSNPN and SVGIG (reference sequence). The CDR3 spells CAWSRDRDYEQYF. The CDR3 nucleotides are TGTGCCTGGAGTCGGGACAGAGACTACGAGCAGTACTTC.

The chain employs TRBV20-1 and TRBJ2-1; TRBD2 might be the D (10 bases). The CDR3 has 19 residues. The V end lost 6 bases, the J end lost 8 bases, and 35 bases lay between the germline ends. Per the germline V gene, CDR1 is DFQATT and CDR2 is SNEGSKA (reference sequence). CDR3 sequence (DNA): TGCAGTGCACCACGGGACAGGGACTCTAGAGCGGGAGGGCTAGATGAGCAGTTCTTC. This encodes CSAPRDRDSRAGGLDEQFF.

The chain's CDR3 is CASSVQLLNTGELFF. The CDR3 bases are TGTGCCAGCAGCGTACAACTACTGAACACCGGGGAGCTGTTTTTT. The chain carries TRBV9 and TRBJ2-2, with D unresolved. The V end was cut by 1 base, the J end by 1 base, with 8 bases between. The CDR3 contains 15 residues. Per germline, CDR1 SGDLS and CDR2 YYNGEE.

The rearrangement joins TRBV9 to TRBJ2-7, with 7 bases aligning to TRBD1. The junction had 4 bases not matched to a gene; V was cut back by 2 bases and J by 2 bases. This CDR3 contains 14 residues. Germline V gives CDR1 SGDLS, CDR2 YYNGEE. This chain's CDR3 is CASSVEGQPYEQYF. The CDR3 region has the DNA TGTGCCAGCAGCGTCGAGGGACAGCCCTACGAGCAGTACTTC.

This clonotype was detected a few times. The chain couples TRBV3-1 to TRBJ2-5, with D uncertain. The germline gives CDR1 LGHDT, CDR2 YNNKEL (reference sequence). V lost 4 bases to trimming and J lost 2 bases, with 20 bases between them. The CDR3 runs to 17 residues. CDR3 in amino acids: CASSRQVSIRGQETQYF. CDR3 nucleotide sequence: TGTGCCAGCAGCCGCCAAGTATCGATCCGAGGACAAGAGACCCAGTACTTC.

This clonotype was recorded at least ten times. The chain has TRBV20-1 and TRBJ2-1, with D unresolved. Germline CDR1 is DFQATT and CDR2 is SNEGSKA (reference sequence). The CDR3 is made up of 13 amino acids. Trimming left V 3 bases short and J 4 bases short, with 10 bases between. The CDR3 nucleotides read TGCAGTGCTAGGGGTCTATTATACAATGAGCAGTTCTTC. Protein product: CSARGLLYNEQFF.

The chain carries TRBV12-3 or TRBV12-4 and TRBJ2-6; TRBD2 agrees at 10 bases. CDR3 size: 17 residues. V dropped 4 bases and J dropped 2; count of bases not matched to a gene: 5. The CDR3 DNA reads TGTGCCAGCAGTTCTACCACTAGCGGGGCTGGGGCCAACGTCCTGACTTTC. Residues: CASSSTTSGAGANVLTF.

This chain connects TRBV10-1 to TRBJ2-3; D gene ambiguous. The V and J ends lost 4 bases and 2 bases respectively, with 10 bases between them. The germline CDR1 and CDR2 sequences are WNHNN and SYGVQD (reference sequence). CDR3 length equals 14 residues. CDR3 nucleotide sequence: TGCGCCAGCAGTGGGGAAACTAACACAGATACGCAGTATTTT. The encoded protein is CASSGETNTDTQYF.

This clonotype has more than one count but fewer than ten. The chain employs TRBV5-1 and TRBJ2-5; TRBD1 might be the D (6 bases). Germline CDR1 reads SGHRS; CDR2 reads YFSETQ. Trimming removed 4 bases from V and 0 bases from J, with 16 bases in between. The CDR3 length is 16 residues. The CDR3 nucleotides read TGCGCCAGCAGCGTTGCAGCCGACAGGCACCAAGAGACCCAGTACTTC. This encodes CASSVAADRHQETQYF. Full variable domain (rest looked up from reference TRBV5-1 and TRBJ2-5): KAGVTQTPRYLIKTRGQQVTLSCSPISGHRSVSWYQQTPGQGLQFLFEYFSETQRNKGNFPGRFSGRQFSNSRSEMNVSTLELGDSALYLCASSVAADRHQETQYFGPGTRLLVL.

This clonotype was detected ten times or more. The chain has TRBV5-1 and TRBJ2-1; tentatively, D is TRBD1 (6 bases). There are 17 residues in the CDR3. The V end lost 4 bases, the J end lost 1 base, and 18 bases lay between the germline ends. Germline-derived CDR1 and CDR2 are SGHRS and YFSETQ. The CDR3 spells CASSRHTGTQSYNEQFF. The CDR3 DNA reads TGCGCCAGCAGCCGGCATACCGGGACACAATCCTACAATGAGCAGTTCTTC.

This clonotype has just a few counts. The CDR3 region is CASSYETSRYTDTQYF. The CDR3 DNA follows: TGTGCCAGCAGTTATGAGACTAGCAGATACACAGATACGCAGTATTTT. This chain links TRBV6-6 with TRBJ2-3; TRBD2 matches at 7 bases. Losses at the gene ends were 3 bases for V and 2 bases for J; bases not matched to a gene: 8. The CDR3 consists of 16 residues. The germline V gene encodes CDR1 MNHNY and CDR2 SVGAGI (reference sequence).

The CDR3 protein is CASSRQGEGTGELFF. CDR3 DNA: TGTGCCAGCAGCCGACAGGGCGAAGGGACCGGGGAGCTGTTTTTT. The V gene is TRBV5-4, the J gene TRBJ2-2, with 7 bases that match TRBD1. The CDR3 runs to 15 residues. The germline V gene encodes CDR1 SGHNT and CDR2 YYREEE (reference sequence). V shed 4 bases, J shed 5 bases, and the junction held 8 bases outside the gene matches.

DNA for the CDR3: TGTGCCAGCAGCTTAATGGCAGCAACTAATGAAAAACTGTTTTTT. Translation: CASSLMAATNEKLFF. The rearrangement joins TRBV7-3 to TRBJ1-4; the D is unclear. The CDR3 length is 15 residues. V shed 1 base and J shed 0 bases, with 6 bases lying between them. Looked up from germline, CDR1 is SGHTA and CDR2 is FQGTGA.

This rearrangement joins TRBV5-6 to TRBJ2-7, with 8 bases aligning to TRBD2. Losses at the gene ends were 2 bases for V and 3 bases for J; bases not matched to a gene: 4. Germline V gene data show CDR1 as SGHDT and CDR2 as YYEEEE. This CDR3 comprises 14 residues. The CDR3 DNA follows: TGTGCCAGCAGCTTTACTAGCGGATTCTACGAGCAGTACTTC. Translating gives CASSFTSGFYEQYF.